The 15 T cell receptor beta chains below were found in one sample sequenced in a study of diagnostic markers for celiac disease. TCRdb re-called the reads, yielding one record per CDR3 amino acid sequence without DNA. This sample lists just over 1,500 distinct CDR3 sequences; its ten largest clones have 8% to 11%. The sequenced material came from either unsorted cells or a sorted T cell fraction (not recorded which). These receptors originate from a human donor.

This clonotype is labeled medium-sized based on frequency. The V gene is TRBV7-9, the J gene TRBJ2-7. CDR3 length: 13 amino acids. Germline values: CDR1 SEHNR, CDR2 FQNEAQ (reference sequence). The CDR3 sequence: CASSLGGRYEQYF. The full variable domain, its missing parts supplied by reference TRBV7-9 and TRBJ2-7, is DTGVSQNPRHKITKRGQNVTFRCDPISEHNRLYWYRQTLGQGPEFLTYFQNEAQLEKSRLLSDRFSAERPKGSFSTLEIQRTEQGDSAMYLCASSLGGRYEQYFGPGTRLTVT.

This clonotype shows up as medium-sized by frequency. The chain links TRBV7-2 to TRBJ1-4; as DNA is missing, the TRBD1 call by TCRdb cannot be tested. Germline CDR1 is SGHTA and CDR2 is FQGNSA. This CDR3 is 15 amino acids long. CDR3 region: CASSLVGTGGEKLFF.

This clonotype shows up as large by frequency. The chain employs TRBV28 and TRBJ1-1; the D call from TCRdb, TRBD1, cannot be confirmed without DNA. The CDR3 spans 14 residues. Germline V gives CDR1 MDHEN, CDR2 SYDVKM. CDR3 sequence reads: CASLYGTGGTEAFF.

Measured by frequency, this clonotype is large (0.1 to 1%). J is TRBJ2-3 and V is TRBV29-1; the D call from TCRdb, TRBD1, cannot be confirmed without DNA. The CDR3 runs to 14 residues. CDR1 SQVTM and CDR2 ANQGSEA come from the germline V gene. CDR3 sequence reads: CSGGQSPSTDTQYF.

This clonotype is classed as medium-sized by frequency. The V gene is TRBV4-3, the J gene TRBJ2-1; the TCRdb D gene call, TRBD1, has no DNA to confirm it. The CDR3 totals 17 residues. Per the germline V gene, CDR1 is LGHNA and CDR2 is YSLEER. CDR3 amino acids: CASSHDSRNPRHNEQFF.

The genes are TRBV7-2 and TRBJ2-1; TCRdb proposes TRBD2, but this gene call is untestable without DNA. This CDR3 is built from 17 residues. The germline V gene has CDR1 SGHTA and CDR2 FQGNSA. The CDR3 sequence is CASSRGLAGVSYNEQFF.

This clonotype is identified as large from frequency. This chain connects TRBV27 to TRBJ1-2. The germline V gene has CDR1 MNHEY and CDR2 SMNVEV (reference sequence). The CDR3 is made up of 14 amino acids. CDR3 in amino acids: CASSLSSRIYGYTF.

Measured by frequency, this clonotype is medium-sized. The rearrangement joins TRBV20-1 to TRBJ2-5; TCRdb's D call of TRBD1 is untestable without DNA. The CDR3 contains 15 residues. Germline values: CDR1 DFQATT, CDR2 SNEGSKA (reference sequence). CDR3 region: CSAKLSGRGQETQYF.

The rearrangement joins TRBV7-2 to TRBJ2-7. This CDR3 comprises 13 residues. Germline CDR1 SGHTA, CDR2 FQGNSA. The CDR3 loop is CASSAGPSYEQYF. Together with reference TRBV7-2 and TRBJ2-7, the CDR3 gives the full variable domain: GAGVSQSPSNKVTEKGKDVELRCDPISGHTALYWYRQSLGQGLEFLIYFQGNSAPDKSGLPSDRFSAERTGGSVSTLTIQRTQQEDSAVYLCASSAGPSYEQYFGPGTRLTVT.

This clonotype is labeled medium-sized based on frequency. The J gene is TRBJ1-5, the V gene TRBV18; the D gene TCRdb calls, TRBD1, cannot be checked with no DNA. CDR1 and CDR2 from the germline V gene are KGHSH and LQKENI. There are 14 residues in the CDR3. The CDR3 is CASSPGGYNQPQHF. Full variable domain (remainder filled in from reference TRBV18 and TRBJ1-5): NAGVMQNPRHLVRRRGQEARLRCSPMKGHSHVYWYRQLPEEGLKFMVYLQKENIIDESGMPKERFSAEFPKEGPSILRIQQVVRGDSAAYFCASSPGGYNQPQHFGDGTRLSIL.

The chain uses TRBV5-1 and TRBJ1-1; TCRdb calls TRBD1, which cannot be checked without DNA. Germline CDR1 SGHRS, CDR2 YFSETQ. The CDR3 consists of 14 residues. The CDR3 loop is CASSLQGVGTEAFF.

Frequency places this clonotype as medium-sized (0.01 to 0.1%). The chain has TRBV20-1 and TRBJ2-1; the TCRdb D gene call, TRBD1, has no DNA to confirm it. Germline loops: CDR1 DFQATT, CDR2 SNEGSKA (reference sequence). The CDR3 length is 17 residues. CDR3 protein: CSAKDGGPGGSYNEQFF.

The chain combines TRBV7-6 with TRBJ2-1; TCRdb's D call, TRBD1, is unchecked because there is no DNA. The CDR3 consists of 13 residues. The germline V gene has CDR1 SGHVS and CDR2 FNYEAQ. The CDR3 sequence: CASSSRQGDEQFF.

This clonotype is classed as medium-sized by frequency. The chain is built from TRBV28 and TRBJ1-1; with no DNA, the TCRdb D assignment of TRBD1 cannot be verified. The CDR3 spans 15 residues. Per germline, CDR1 MDHEN and CDR2 SYDVKM. The chain's CDR3 is CASSFYGPGDTEAFF.

By frequency, this clonotype is large (0.1 to 1%). The rearrangement links TRBV14 to TRBJ1-4; TCRdb reports TRBD1, a call that lacks DNA to check it against. This CDR3 region has 18 residues. Germline loops: CDR1 SGHDN, CDR2 FVKESK. The chain's CDR3 is CASSLFPGTLATNEKLFF.